The present T cell receptor beta chain was sequenced within a study of identical twins. Findings of the study overall: An excess of low generation probability was shown by twin-shared out-of-frame alpha sequences.

Germline CDR1 KGHSH, CDR2 LQKENI. The CDR3 runs 14 residues. V shed 2 bases and J shed 4 bases, with 11 bases lying between them. This clonotype was counted between two and nine times. Its target is not known. The authors used template switching to add a universal primer site and gave cDNA unique molecular identifiers. TCRdb re-derived calls from the 5' RACE reads in MiXCR, one entry per CDR3 protein. The table lists hundreds of thousands of distinct CDR3 sequences, approximately 6% of them singletons. The sample was naive T cells sorted from blood. V is TRBV18 and J is TRBJ2-5, with D possibly matching TRBD2 (5 bases). This TCR came from a man aged 18 to 30 in good health. The chain's CDR3 is CASSPKAGGETQYF. The CDR3 region has the DNA TGTGCCAGCTCACCAAAGGCCGGAGGAGAGACCCAGTACTTC.